This entry lists 25 T cell receptor beta chains sequenced from one sample in a study of blood T cell repertoires in COVID-19. The repertoire was sequenced with immunoSEQ multiplex PCR; TCRdb's copy has only in-frame clones and lacks some. The profile covers more than 95,000 clones, with just under 85% appearing a single time and approximately 3.6% taken by the ten largest. Sequenced sample: peripheral blood. The receptors were sampled from an elderly woman with active or convalescent COVID-19.

The CDR3 here is CASGTGNTEAFF. Here the CDR3 DNA reads TGTGCTAGTGGTACAGGGAACACTGAAGCTTTCTTT. This chain joins TRBV12-5 and TRBJ1-1; tentative D call: TRBD1 (5 bases). The CDR3 length is 12 residues. The germline gives CDR1 LGHNT, CDR2 FRNRAP. Trimming took off 5 bases at V and 1 base at J, with 5 bases between the two ends. Full variable domain (remainder filled in from reference TRBV12-5 and TRBJ1-1): DARVTQTPRHKVTEMGQEVTMRCQPILGHNTVFWYRQTMMQGLELLAYFRNRAPLDDSGMPKDRFSAEMPDATLATLKIQPSEPRDSAVYFCASGTGNTEAFFGQGTRLTVV.

CDR3 bases: TGTGCCAGCAGTTCCCGACAGGGGTGGCAGCCCCAGCATTTT. This translates into CASSSRQGWQPQHF. V gene TRBV28 combines with J gene TRBJ1-5; TRBD1 agrees at 8 bases. Germline lookup yields CDR1 MDHEN and CDR2 SYDVKM. V was clipped by 4 bases and J by 7 bases; unmatched bases: 6. CDR3 size: 14 residues.

The J gene is TRBJ1-2, the V gene TRBV7-9; 10 nucleotides agree with TRBD1. CDR3 length equals 15 residues. Germline V CDR1 and CDR2: SEHNR, FQNEAQ (reference sequence). Unmatched junction bases numbered 8, after V lost 4 bases and J lost 6 bases. CDR3 amino acids: CASSSRGTGVDGYTF. Here the CDR3 DNA reads TGTGCCAGCAGCTCACGAGGGACAGGGGTGGATGGCTACACCTTC.

This clone turned up a few times. The rearrangement uses TRBV18 and TRBJ1-1; maybe TRBD1 (6 bases). Trimming stripped 5 bases from V and 2 bases from J, with 12 bases between. The CDR3 consists of 14 residues. Germline V CDR1 and CDR2: KGHSH, LQKENI. As DNA, the CDR3 is TGTGCCAGCTCAAACCAGGGGATTAACACTGAAGCTTTCTTT. Encoded protein: CASSNQGINTEAFF.

The rearrangement joins TRBV10-3 to TRBJ2-6; 7 nucleotides align to TRBD1. Germline CDR1 and CDR2: ENHRY and SYGVKD. The CDR3 is made up of 15 amino acids. V dropped 6 bases and J dropped 4; count of bases not matched to a gene: 6. CDR3 bases: TGTGCCATCAGGGACACAGGGGTGGGGGCCAACGTCCTGACTTTC. Protein sequence: CAIRDTGVGANVLTF.

This clone was observed a single time. This chain uses TRBV5-1 with TRBJ2-5; 9 nucleotides match TRBD2. CDR3 length: 15 amino acids. V dropped 7 bases and J dropped 2; count of bases not matched to a gene: 9. CDR1 is SGHRS and CDR2 is YFSETQ in the germline V gene. The CDR3 spells CASVSSLAGQETQYF. The DNA for the CDR3 is TGCGCCAGCGTATCAAGTCTAGCGGGGCAAGAGACCCAGTACTTC.

The chain couples TRBV28 to TRBJ1-4; tentatively, D is TRBD1 (6 bases). The CDR3 has 15 residues. Germline CDR1 is MDHEN and CDR2 is SYDVKM. V lost 3 bases, J lost 2 bases, and 10 bases lay in between. This chain's CDR3 is CASSFNRDTNEKLFF. The CDR3 DNA is TGTGCCAGCAGTTTCAACAGGGACACTAATGAAAAACTGTTTTTT.

The rearrangement uses TRBV14 and TRBJ2-1, with 10 bases matching TRBD2. The CDR3 is made up of 15 amino acids. Germline assignment: CDR1 SGHDN and CDR2 FVKESK. The J segment lost 4 bases and the V segment lost 6 bases, leaving 6 bases of the junction unmatched. CDR3 nucleotide sequence: TGTGCCAGCAGGGCCGGGACTAGCGTTTACAATGAGCAGTTCTTC. This encodes CASRAGTSVYNEQFF.

This chain connects TRBV7-3 to TRBJ1-1; 7 bases align to TRBD1. The CDR3 covers 16 residues. Germline CDR1 and CDR2: SGHTA and FQGTGA. Trimming cost V 5 bases and J 3 bases; bases outside gene matches: 12. The CDR3 reads CASSKLVRDRDTEAFF. Written as DNA, the CDR3 is TGTGCCAGCAGCAAGCTGGTTCGAGACAGGGACACTGAAGCTTTCTTT.

The CDR3: CASSAYDRGGNQPQHF. In DNA form, the CDR3 reads TGTGCCAGTAGTGCCTACGACAGGGGAGGCAATCAGCCCCAGCATTTT. This chain joins TRBV19 and TRBJ1-5; 8 positions agree with TRBD1. Germline V CDR1 and CDR2: LNHDA, SQIVND (reference sequence). There are 16 residues in the CDR3. With V trimmed by 5 bases and J by 2 bases, 8 bases remained unmatched. Full variable domain (outside the CDR3, taken from reference TRBV19 and TRBJ1-5): DGGITQSPKYLFRKEGQNVTLSCEQNLNHDAMYWYRQDPGQGLRLIYYSQIVNDFQKGDIAEGYSVSREKKESFPLTVTSAQKNPTAFYLCASSAYDRGGNQPQHFGDGTRLSIL.

The chain carries TRBV3-1 (or the pseudogene TRBV3-2) and TRBJ1-2; D unresolved. In germline, CDR1 is LGHDT, CDR2 YNNKEL (reference sequence). This CDR3 has 13 amino acids. The V end lost 1 base, the J end lost 7 bases, and 10 bases lay between the germline ends. The CDR3 DNA sequence: TGTGCCAGCAGCCAAGGGGAGTCCACTGGCTACACCTTC. It is translated as CASSQGESTGYTF.

The chain employs TRBV19 and TRBJ1-5; D uncertain. V was shortened by 6 bases and J by 0 bases, with 12 bases between the two germline ends. The CDR3 contains 15 residues. Per the germline V gene, CDR1 is LNHDA and CDR2 is SQIVND (reference sequence). The CDR3 DNA sequence: TGTGCCAGTAGCTCCGTGGCTTATAGCAATCAGCCCCAGCATTTT. Amino acid sequence: CASSSVAYSNQPQHF.

The chain links TRBV10-3 to TRBJ2-1; TRBD2 matches at 11 bases. The germline V gene has CDR1 ENHRY and CDR2 SYGVKD. V shed 4 bases, J shed 1 base, and the junction held 12 bases outside the gene matches. This CDR3 spans 19 amino acids. CDR3 sequence reads: CAISVGLAGLSSSYNEQFF. The CDR3 nucleotides are TGTGCCATCAGTGTCGGACTAGCGGGCCTATCCTCGTCCTACAATGAGCAGTTCTTC.

The chain is built from TRBV30 and TRBJ2-7; D perhaps matches TRBD1 (6 bases). CDR1 and CDR2 from the germline V gene are GTSNPN and SVGIG (reference sequence). This CDR3 has 13 residues. The V end was cut by 1 base, the J end by 6 bases, with 13 bases between. CDR3 sequence: CAWSDDRFGEQYF. Here the CDR3 DNA reads TGTGCCTGGAGTGACGACAGGTTTGGCGAGCAGTACTTC.

Here the CDR3 reads CASNRRAGANVLTF. CDR3 bases: TGTGCCAGCAACCGGAGAGCTGGGGCCAACGTCCTGACTTTC. The V and J genes are TRBV28 and TRBJ2-6; D is unresolved. Trimming removed 7 bases from V and 2 bases from J, with 9 bases in between. This CDR3 has 14 amino acids. The germline CDR1 and CDR2 sequences are MDHEN and SYDVKM.

The chain couples TRBV30 to TRBJ2-5; D gene unclear. From germline, CDR1 is GTSNPN and CDR2 SVGIG (reference sequence). The CDR3 spans 14 residues. V was shortened by 3 bases and J by 0 bases, with 11 bases between the two germline ends. The CDR3 DNA reads TGTGCCTGGAGAACAGAAGGATACCAAGAGACCCAGTACTTC. It codes for CAWRTEGYQETQYF.

This chain joins TRBV7-9 and TRBJ2-2, with D maybe TRBD2 (5 bases). This CDR3 is 13 amino acids long. The V end was cut by 3 bases, the J end by 7 bases, with 9 bases between. CDR1 and CDR2 from the germline V gene are SEHNR and FQNEAQ (reference sequence). The CDR3 spells CASSFWELGELFF. For the CDR3, the DNA is TGTGCCAGCAGCTTTTGGGAGCTCGGGGAGCTGTTTTTT.

This clone was counted a single time. The J gene is TRBJ2-2, the V gene TRBV5-1; D gene unclear. Germline CDR1 and CDR2: SGHRS and YFSETQ. This CDR3 region has 14 residues. Trimming left V 1 base short and J 3 bases short, with 7 bases between. The CDR3 sequence is CASSLYQYTGELFF. The CDR3 nucleotides read TGCGCCAGCAGCTTGTACCAGTACACCGGGGAGCTGTTTTTT.

The chain is built from TRBV5-1 and TRBJ2-7, with a weak D call TRBD1 (5 bases). The CDR3 covers 14 residues. The V end lost 4 bases, the J end lost 2 bases, and 13 bases lay between the germline ends. Germline loops: CDR1 SGHRS, CDR2 YFSETQ. The CDR3 region has the DNA TGCGCCAGCAGCCCAGGGCCCGGCACCTACGAGCAGTACTTC. Translating it yields CASSPGPGTYEQYF.

The chain carries TRBV4-2 and TRBJ2-7; 7 positions match TRBD1. The germline gives CDR1 LGHNA, CDR2 YNFKEQ. The CDR3 consists of 16 residues. V shed 0 bases and J 0 bases; nucleotides not matched to a gene: 5. The CDR3 protein is CASSQEDQGVSYEQYF. CDR3 DNA: TGTGCCAGCAGCCAAGAGGATCAGGGGGTCTCCTACGAGCAGTACTTC.

The V gene is TRBV5-4, the J gene TRBJ1-6; maybe TRBD1 (6 bases). V was shortened by 5 bases and J by 9 bases, with 9 bases between the two germline ends. The CDR3 spans 12 residues. In germline, CDR1 is SGHNT, CDR2 YYREEE (reference sequence). CDR3 nucleotides: TGTGCCAGCAGTACCAGGGGTTCACCCCTCCACTTT. Protein: CASSTRGSPLHF.

This chain joins TRBV28 and TRBJ1-5, with a possible D match to TRBD1 (5 bases). CDR3 length: 14 residues. Germline V gene data show CDR1 as MDHEN and CDR2 as SYDVKM. Between the trimmed V and J ends, which lost 4 bases and 7 bases, there was a span of 14 bases. The CDR3 region is CASSSGGVGQPQHF. The CDR3 DNA sequence: TGTGCCAGCAGTTCCGGGGGGGTTGGACAGCCCCAGCATTTT.

The gene calls are TRBV6-4 and TRBJ2-2, with a possible D match to TRBD1 (6 bases). The CDR3 is made up of 13 amino acids. Germline V gene sequence: CDR1 MRHNA, CDR2 SNTAGT. The V gene lost 6 bases and the J gene lost 2 bases, with 7 bases spanning the gap. The CDR3 DNA reads as TGTGCCAGCAGGGGACATAACACCGGGGAGCTGTTTTTT. Translation gives CASRGHNTGELFF.

The chain is built from TRBV15 and TRBJ2-3; D is uncertain. Between the trimmed V and J ends, which lost 1 base and 2 bases, there was a span of 13 bases. From germline, CDR1 is LNHNV and CDR2 YYDKDF (reference sequence). The CDR3 runs 16 residues. The DNA of the CDR3 is TGTGCCACCAGCAGAGGGATACAGATCCCCACAGATACGCAGTATTTT. Residues: CATSRGIQIPTDTQYF.

This sequence joins TRBV6-5 and TRBJ2-7, with 10 bases matching TRBD1. CDR1 and CDR2 from the germline V gene are MNHEY and SVGAGI. V dropped 6 bases and J dropped 4; count of bases not matched to a gene: 6. The CDR3 contains 14 residues. The CDR3 DNA sequence: TGTGCCAGCAGCGGAGGACAGGGGGTATACGAGCAGTACTTC. Its protein is CASSGGQGVYEQYF.